These 20 T cell receptor beta chains were sequenced from one sample in a study of T cell changes during pregnancy in multiple sclerosis (dated by TCRdb to between 2018 and 2021). Library creation used the immunoSEQ multiplex PCR assay. TCRdb mirrors the immuneACCESS table, restricted to in-frame sequences. Some clones are absent from its copies; in checked studies, under half trace to an unresolved V gene, and the reason for the others is unknown. The sample yields tens of thousands of clones; 93% were counted once. The ten largest clones take up approximately 0.34% of the sample. Material: CD4+ T cells from peripheral blood mononuclear cells, obtained before pregnancy. These receptors all come from a female donor with multiple sclerosis, enrolled in a pregnancy study.

The chain couples TRBV6-1 to TRBJ1-2, with 8 bases that match TRBD1. V gave up 1 base and J gave up 5 bases; unmatched junction bases: 6. Germline V gives CDR1 MNHNS, CDR2 SASEGT. This CDR3 comprises 15 residues. The DNA for the CDR3 is TGTGCCAGCAGTGAAGGGGCAGGGGGCATGTATGGCTACACCTTC. Its translation: CASSEGAGGMYGYTF.

The rearrangement uses TRBV11-2 and TRBJ2-1; 9 bases map to TRBD2. The germline CDR1 and CDR2 sequences are SGHAT and FQNNGV. The ends lost 4 bases at V and 6 bases at J; junction bases unmatched: 10. The CDR3 is made up of 16 amino acids. In DNA, the CDR3 is TGTGCCAGCAGCTCGATAGCGGGAGACCGCGGCAATGAGCAGTTCTTC. Translation: CASSSIAGDRGNEQFF.

The V gene is TRBV18, the J gene TRBJ1-1; 8 bases match TRBD1. The CDR3 extends over 16 amino acids. CDR1 KGHSH and CDR2 LQKENI come from the germline V gene. Trimming removed 3 bases from V and 4 bases from J; junction bases left unmatched: 10. The CDR3 DNA reads as TGTGCCAGCTCACCTTTTAAGACAGGGGCTGGCACTGAAGCTTTCTTT. Translating it yields CASSPFKTGAGTEAFF.

The rearrangement joins TRBV6-5 to TRBJ2-4, with TRBD1 matching 12 bases. With V trimmed by 10 bases and J by 12 bases, 16 bases remained unmatched. Looked up from germline, CDR1 is MNHEY and CDR2 is SVGAGI. CDR3 size: 15 residues. CDR3 DNA: TGTGCCACCAAATCCGCCGGGACAGGGGGCCCCCCTCAGTACTTC. Translated, it gives CATKSAGTGGPPQYF.

The V and J genes are TRBV9 and TRBJ2-1; 11 nucleotides line up with TRBD2. Looked up from germline, CDR1 is SGDLS and CDR2 is YYNGEE. Trimming cost V 0 bases and J 9 bases; bases outside gene matches: 2. The length of the CDR3 is 14 residues. CDR3 residues: CASSVATSGSEQFF. DNA for the CDR3: TGTGCCAGCAGCGTAGCTACTAGCGGGAGTGAGCAGTTCTTC.

V and J are TRBV6-5 and TRBJ2-1; the D gene is possibly TRBD2 (5 bases). This CDR3 comprises 15 residues. The V end lost 2 bases, the J end lost 6 bases, and 14 bases lay between the germline ends. Looked up from germline, CDR1 is MNHEY and CDR2 is SVGAGI. The chain's CDR3 is CASSYPSGGTNEQFF. In DNA form, the CDR3 reads TGTGCCAGCAGTTACCCGAGCGGAGGCACCAATGAGCAGTTCTTC.

V usage is TRBV19 and J usage is TRBJ2-6, with 7 bases fitting TRBD1. V lost 3 bases and J lost 2; bases outside the gene matches: 4. CDR1 and CDR2 (germline): LNHDA, SQIVND (reference sequence). The CDR3 extends over 16 amino acids. The CDR3 loop is CASSILRGPGANVLTF. The CDR3 nucleotides read TGTGCCAGTAGTATTCTGAGGGGGCCTGGGGCCAACGTCCTGACTTTC.

The genes are TRBV7-6 and TRBJ2-3; TRBD2 aligns across 11 bases. The CDR3 spans 15 residues. V was clipped by 4 bases and J by 4 bases; unmatched bases: 4. Germline V lookup: CDR1 SGHVS, CDR2 FNYEAQ. The CDR3 DNA reads TGTGCCAGCAGCTCCCTAGCGGGAGGTCCAGATACGCAGTATTTT. Protein sequence: CASSSLAGGPDTQYF.

The V and J genes are TRBV6-1 and TRBJ2-7; 8 nucleotides line up with TRBD1. V lost 2 bases, J lost 6 bases, and 12 bases stayed unmatched. CDR3 size: 16 residues. Germline V gives CDR1 MNHNS, CDR2 SASEGT. This CDR3 reads CASSEIGGGQGSEQYF. The CDR3 DNA sequence: TGTGCCAGCAGTGAAATCGGTGGCGGACAGGGTTCCGAGCAGTACTTC.

The chain is built from TRBV7-3 and TRBJ2-1; TRBD2 matches 8 bases. The trim removed 5 bases at V and 8 bases at J, leaving 5 bases unmatched. The CDR3 runs 13 residues. Germline lookup yields CDR1 SGHTA and CDR2 FQGTGA. CDR3: CASSPTSDHEQFF. CDR3 in DNA: TGTGCCAGCAGCCCGACTAGCGATCATGAGCAGTTCTTC.

The CDR3 reads CASSLTSGANTGELFF. The DNA for the CDR3 is TGCGCCAGCAGCTTGACTAGCGGAGCGAACACCGGGGAGCTGTTTTTT. The chain joins TRBV5-1 to TRBJ2-2; 8 nucleotides agree with TRBD2. V lost 1 base, J lost 0 bases, and 2 bases stayed unmatched. This CDR3 is 16 amino acids long. Germline lookup yields CDR1 SGHRS and CDR2 YFSETQ.

The CDR3 sequence is CASSSSGRETQYF. DNA for the CDR3: TGTGCCAGCAGCTCGAGCGGGAGAGAGACCCAGTACTTC. The gene calls are TRBV11-2 and TRBJ2-5; TRBD2 matches at 8 bases. J lost 4 bases, V lost 4 bases, and 2 bases had no gene match. Germline V gives CDR1 SGHAT, CDR2 FQNNGV. The CDR3 is made up of 13 amino acids.

The rearrangement joins TRBV25-1 to TRBJ1-2; D is uncertain. This CDR3 comprises 12 residues. Germline V gene sequence: CDR1 MGHDK, CDR2 SYGVNS. V was pared by 3 bases and J by 8 bases, with 10 bases between. The CDR3 sequence is CASSEGGLGYTF. Written as DNA, the CDR3 is TGTGCCAGCAGTGAGGGAGGGTTGGGCTACACCTTC.

This clone was recorded once. The chain carries TRBV5-4 and TRBJ1-1; D is uncertain. V was trimmed by 1 base and J by 4 bases, leaving 11 bases between them. The CDR3 sequence is 14 residues long. Germline-derived CDR1 and CDR2 are SGHNT and YYREEE (reference sequence). The CDR3 loop reads CASSLTGFSTEAFF. The CDR3 DNA is TGTGCCAGCAGCTTGACGGGATTCAGCACTGAAGCTTTCTTT.

The chain is built from TRBV6-6 and TRBJ1-1, with unresolved D. The CDR3 runs to 14 residues. The germline V gene has CDR1 MNHNY and CDR2 SVGAGI (reference sequence). Between the trimmed V and J ends, which lost 2 bases and 5 bases, there was a span of 12 bases. CDR3 sequence reads: CASSYPTTWTEAFF. For the CDR3, the DNA is TGTGCCAGCAGTTACCCTACGACATGGACTGAAGCTTTCTTT.

V usage is TRBV16 and J usage is TRBJ2-1, with D perhaps TRBD2 (6 bases). CDR1 and CDR2 from the germline V gene are KGHSY and FQNENV. Deletions cut 5 bases from V and 6 bases from J, with 11 bases between. The CDR3 is 13 amino acids. DNA for the CDR3: TGTGCCAGCAGCAAAAGGGACTTCAATGAGCAGTTCTTC. It yields the protein CASSKRDFNEQFF. The entire variable domain, with the rest obtained from reference TRBV16 and TRBJ2-1, is as follows: GEEVAQTPKHLVRGEGQKAKLYCAPIKGHSYVFWYQQVLKNEFKFLISFQNENVFDETGMPKERFSAKCLPNSPCSLEIQATKLEDSAVYFCASSKRDFNEQFFGPGTRLTVL.

V gene TRBV4-2 combines with J gene TRBJ1-4; tentatively, D is TRBD1 (5 bases). Trimming took 2 bases from V and 7 from J, leaving 14 bases between them. The CDR3 totals 15 residues. Germline V CDR1 and CDR2: LGHNA, YNFKEQ. CDR3 loop: CASSQSPGGAEKLFF. CDR3 sequence (DNA): TGTGCCAGCAGCCAATCCCCGGGGGGTGCTGAAAAACTGTTTTTT.

The V call is TRBV19, the J call TRBJ1-5; maybe TRBD1 (5 bases). This CDR3 comprises 13 residues. V gave up 7 bases and J gave up 0 bases, with 7 bases separating them. Germline-derived CDR1 and CDR2 are LNHDA and SQIVND (reference sequence). Written as DNA, the CDR3 is TGTGCCAGTACAGGGAATAGCAATCAGCCCCAGCATTTT. Its protein product is CASTGNSNQPQHF.

The chain joins TRBV6-5 to TRBJ1-1; TRBD1 is a possible D gene (5 bases). V lost 3 bases and J lost 1, with 9 bases in between. The germline V gene has CDR1 MNHEY and CDR2 SVGAGI. This CDR3 is 14 amino acids long. The CDR3 nucleotides are TGTGCCAGCAGTTATAACGGGGGGAACACTGAAGCTTTCTTT. It encodes CASSYNGGNTEAFF.

The rearrangement joins TRBV14 to TRBJ2-3; 11 positions match TRBD2. The CDR3 is 15 residues long. CDR1 SGHDN and CDR2 FVKESK come from the germline V gene. V dropped 2 bases and J dropped 3; count of bases not matched to a gene: 1. The CDR3 protein is CASSQRTSGTDTQYF. DNA for the CDR3: TGTGCCAGCAGCCAACGGACTAGCGGGACAGATACGCAGTATTTT. The variable domain in full, with the rest retrieved from reference TRBV14 and TRBJ2-3, is EAGVTQFPSHSVIEKGQTVTLRCDPISGHDNLYWYRRVMGKEIKFLLHFVKESKQDESGMPNNRFLAERTGGTYSTLKVQPAELEDSGVYFCASSQRTSGTDTQYFGPGTRLTVL.